This entry lists 9 T cell receptor beta chains sequenced from one sample in a study of blood T cell repertoires in COVID-19. TCRdb's table, derived via immunoSEQ multiplex PCR, lists solely in-frame clones and lacks some. The sample includes 150,000 to 200,000 clones, 82% of them seen just once. The sequencing sample was made of peripheral blood. The receptors shown here come from a woman aged 55-70 years with COVID-19, enrolled during active disease.

J is TRBJ2-3 and V is TRBV2; D remains unclear. The CDR3 is made up of 12 amino acids. CDR1 is SNHLY, CDR2 FYNNEI, per germline. The V and J ends lost 3 bases and 5 bases respectively, with 6 bases between them. CDR3 sequence: CASSDPVDTQYF. In DNA form, the CDR3 reads TGTGCCAGCAGTGACCCGGTAGATACGCAGTATTTT.

Judged by abundance, this clone is medium-sized. The genes are TRBV5-1 and TRBJ2-2, with D unclear. There are 18 residues in the CDR3. Germline V gene lookup returns CDR1 SGHRS and CDR2 YFSETQ. V was clipped by 0 bases and J by 0 bases, with 15 bases between them. This CDR3 is CASSLAMRTLANTGELFF. In DNA form, the CDR3 reads TGCGCCAGCAGCTTGGCGATGAGAACTCTCGCGAACACCGGGGAGCTGTTTTTT.

J is TRBJ1-4 and V is TRBV6-2 or TRBV6-3, with a weak D call TRBD1 (5 bases). Germline lookup yields CDR1 MNHEY and CDR2 SVGEGT. V was trimmed by 0 bases and J by 8 bases, leaving 13 bases between them. The CDR3 extends over 15 amino acids. The CDR3 bases are TGTGCCAGCAGTTACTCTTCAGGGATAGGGGAAAAACTGTTTTTT. It specifies CASSYSSGIGEKLFF.

In its sample, this clone was seen once. The J gene is TRBJ1-4, the V gene TRBV5-1; D may be TRBD1 (5 bases). The V gene lost 0 bases and the J gene lost 8 bases, with 11 bases spanning the gap. The CDR3 length is 14 residues. CDR1 and CDR2 (germline): SGHRS, YFSETQ. The CDR3 sequence: CASSLEGVGEKLFF. The CDR3 nucleotides are TGCGCCAGCAGCTTGGAAGGGGTGGGGGAAAAACTGTTTTTT.

The chain combines TRBV6-6 with TRBJ1-5; D is unclear. CDR1 is MNHNY and CDR2 is SVGAGI in the germline V gene (reference sequence). The CDR3 spans 16 residues. Trimming stripped 2 bases from V and 3 bases from J, with 14 bases between. CDR3: CASSYPTESDNQPQHF. The CDR3, as DNA: TGTGCCAGCAGTTACCCGACGGAAAGCGACAATCAGCCCCAGCATTTT.

A single count supports this clone. The chain combines TRBV25-1 with TRBJ2-7, with a weak D call TRBD1 (5 bases). CDR1 and CDR2 (germline): MGHDK, SYGVNS. CDR3 length: 12 residues. With 4 bases removed from V and 3 bases from J, the gap between germline ends came to 7 bases. The CDR3 region has the DNA TGTGCCAGCAGTGGGGGCCTCTACGAGCAGTACTTC. Protein sequence: CASSGGLYEQYF.

The chain recombines TRBV21-1 with TRBJ2-3; TRBD2 is taken as the D call from the table, unchecked against the DNA. TRBV21-1 is labeled a pseudogene. The CDR3 sequence is 21 residues long. The CDR3 nucleotides are TGTGCCAGCAGCAAGGGCTCTAGCGGGAGGAACCCGTCATCTAGCACAGATACGCAGTATTTT. Translation gives CASSKGSSGRNPSSSTDTQYF.

The chain recombines TRBV13 with TRBJ2-3; 8 bases are shared with TRBD1. J was trimmed by 4 bases and V by 7 bases; bases with no gene match: 13. This CDR3 has 16 residues. Germline assignment: CDR1 PRHDT and CDR2 FYEKMQ (reference sequence). Here the CDR3 DNA reads TGTGCCAGCACCTCCCTGACAGGGGTCCGGGCAGATACGCAGTATTTT. This codes for CASTSLTGVRADTQYF.

This clone turned up a few times. The chain uses TRBV6-1 and TRBJ2-3; 11 nucleotides match TRBD2. CDR3 length: 17 amino acids. J lost 4 bases, V lost 1 base, and 7 bases had no gene match. The V gene's germline CDR1 is MNHNS and CDR2 SASEGT. This chain's CDR3 is CASSEVRTSGLADTQYF. The CDR3 DNA reads as TGTGCCAGCAGTGAAGTTAGGACTAGCGGGTTGGCAGATACGCAGTATTTT.